This T cell receptor (beta chain) was identified during a study of blood T cell repertoires in COVID-19. Study overall: COVID-19 samples collected from the United States, Italy and Spain covered acute and convalescent phases. Sources were T cells, B-cell-depleted T cells, or PBMCs; the material itself was cDNA or gDNA.

Germline V lookup: CDR1 SEHNR, CDR2 FQNEAQ (reference sequence). The CDR3 has 15 amino acids. Trimming removed 1 base at V and 5 bases at J, with 14 bases between. As processed by the authors: Estimation of nucleated cell counts was performed using reference gene primer amplification. Assay: immunoSEQ multiplex PCR; the TCRdb copy retains only in-frame clones and omits some. V, J and clone size were drawn from that table, and D and trimming were deduced from the DNA. Here the sample spans some 88,000 clones, 75% to 85% being singletons. The chain combines TRBV7-9 with TRBJ2-5, with a possible D match to TRBD2 (5 bases). The sample comprised peripheral blood. The sequence was obtained from a human donor in a cohort sampled during active COVID-19. DNA for the CDR3: TGTGCCAGCAGCTTAGATTTTCCTAGCAGCGAGACCCAGTACTTC. As protein: CASSLDFPSSETQYF.